The 32 T cell receptor beta chains in this list originate from one sample, sequenced in a study of T-cell memory formation after mild COVID-19. TCRdb passed the 5' RACE reads through MiXCR, listing each CDR3 protein once. The sample carries 400,000 to 500,000 distinct CDR3 sequences, roughly 20% recorded once. Sequencing was carried out using PBMCs or a T cell subset sorted from them (not recorded which). Receptors were obtained from an adult woman who had mild COVID-19 (a few samples of this study predate the infection). Cell type and time point are not known.

This clonotype was found once. The chain employs TRBV27 and TRBJ1-2; D gene unclear. The CDR3 covers 14 residues. V dropped 5 bases and J dropped 2 bases, with 12 bases sitting between them. From germline, CDR1 is MNHEY and CDR2 SMNVEV (reference sequence). CDR3 amino acids: CASSDRLGNYGYTF. The CDR3 bases are TGTGCCAGCAGTGATCGGCTTGGGAACTATGGCTACACCTTC.

The chain has TRBV6-5 and TRBJ2-7; D is unresolved. Germline V gene lookup returns CDR1 MNHEY and CDR2 SVGAGI. V lost 9 bases, J lost 2 bases, and 14 bases lay in between. The CDR3 contains 13 residues. In DNA form, the CDR3 reads TGTGCCAGTCGAGAGGACCCGACCTACGAGCAGTACTTC. This gives the protein CASREDPTYEQYF.

This clonotype was counted between two and nine times. This chain joins TRBV12-3 or TRBV12-4 and TRBJ2-7; 7 bases are a match to TRBD1. Trimming cost V 2 bases and J 2 bases; bases outside gene matches: 6. CDR3 length equals 15 residues. Here the CDR3 reads CASSLLGQMTYEQYF. The CDR3 region has the DNA TGTGCCAGCAGTTTATTGGGACAGATGACCTACGAGCAGTACTTC.

The rearrangement joins TRBV29-1 to TRBJ1-2, with unresolved D. Trimming shortened V by 7 bases and J by 4 bases, and 10 bases separated the two germline ends. CDR3 length: 11 residues. Germline CDR1 SQVTM, CDR2 ANQGSEA. This CDR3 reads CSDLTGYGYTF. CDR3 in DNA: TGCAGCGATCTGACGGGCTATGGCTACACCTTC.

The chain links TRBV7-9 to TRBJ1-2, with TRBD1 identical over 8 bases. This CDR3 spans 15 amino acids. After removal of 4 bases from V and 6 bases from J, the junction contained 10 bases not matched to a gene. The germline CDR1 and CDR2 sequences are SEHNR and FQNEAQ (reference sequence). Here the CDR3 reads CASSSGDRISNGYTF. The CDR3 DNA follows: TGTGCCAGCAGCTCGGGGGACAGGATATCTAATGGCTACACCTTC.

This clonotype has just a few counts. The chain joins TRBV3-1 to TRBJ2-1; 8 positions agree with TRBD1. CDR3 length equals 17 residues. Germline trimming cut 1 base from V and 4 bases from J; bases unmatched to any gene: 9. In germline, CDR1 is LGHDT, CDR2 YNNKEL (reference sequence). CDR3 sequence: CASSQGSRQGSYNEQFF. In nucleotides, the CDR3 is TGTGCCAGCAGCCAAGGTTCGAGACAGGGGTCATACAATGAGCAGTTCTTC.

The chain combines TRBV5-6 with TRBJ2-1; perhaps TRBD2 as D (6 bases). CDR3 length: 13 amino acids. CDR1 and CDR2 from the germline V gene are SGHDT and YYEEEE. V was cut by 4 bases and J by 9 bases, with 14 bases left in between. The CDR3 sequence is CASSPIVAVEQFF. CDR3 in DNA: TGTGCCAGCAGCCCAATAGTAGCGGTTGAGCAGTTCTTC.

The J gene is TRBJ1-6, the V gene TRBV4-2; the D is unclear. Germline assignment: CDR1 LGHNA and CDR2 YNFKEQ. CDR3 length equals 17 residues. V lost 0 bases to trimming and J lost 2 bases, with 11 bases between them. The CDR3 region is CASSQDGVTTYNSPLHF. CDR3 in DNA: TGTGCCAGCAGCCAAGATGGGGTGACAACCTATAATTCACCCCTCCACTTT.

This clonotype appeared a few times. The chain carries TRBV6-5 and TRBJ2-1; the D gene is possibly TRBD1 (6 bases). The CDR3 spans 15 residues. Per germline, CDR1 MNHEY and CDR2 SVGAGI. Deletions cut 5 bases from V and 7 bases from J, with 18 bases between. The DNA of the CDR3 is TGTGCCAGCAGTCCCAGGGGATACGTGTTAAATGAGCAGTTCTTC. Residues: CASSPRGYVLNEQFF.

The chain is built from TRBV7-9 and TRBJ2-3; unclear D gene. This CDR3 has 12 residues. Trimming pared 5 bases from V and 8 bases from J, leaving 11 bases between. CDR1 and CDR2 (germline): SEHNR, FQNEAQ (reference sequence). CDR3 protein: CASSPDMGTQYF. The CDR3 nucleotides read TGTGCCAGCAGCCCCGACATGGGTACGCAGTATTTT.

This clonotype was detected only a few times. The chain links TRBV11-1 to TRBJ2-7, with 9 bases identical to TRBD1. CDR3 length equals 15 residues. V shed 3 bases and J 3 bases; nucleotides not matched to a gene: 6. Germline assignment: CDR1 SGHAT and CDR2 FQDESV (reference sequence). The CDR3, as DNA: TGTGCCAGCAGCTTTCCGGGACAGGGTATCTACGAGCAGTACTTC. Translating it yields CASSFPGQGIYEQYF.

This clonotype was detected only a few times. CDR3 residues: CASSPPHSRNYGYTF. The CDR3 DNA follows: TGTGCCAGCAGCCCCCCCCACAGTCGAAACTATGGCTACACCTTC. V and J are TRBV7-9 and TRBJ1-2; D gene unclear. V lost 5 bases to trimming and J lost 2 bases, with 15 bases between them. Germline V gene data show CDR1 as SEHNR and CDR2 as FQNEAQ (reference sequence). The CDR3 is made up of 15 amino acids.

The chain links TRBV5-5 to TRBJ1-1; D unresolved. V lost 0 bases, J lost 5 bases, and 14 bases lay in between. This CDR3 is 15 amino acids long. Germline-derived CDR1 and CDR2 are SGHKS and YYEKEE (reference sequence). CDR3 nucleotide sequence: TGTGCCAGCAGCTTGGGTCTCCAAACCAGGACTGAAGCTTTCTTT. Translation gives CASSLGLQTRTEAFF. Looking up the rest from reference TRBV5-5 and TRBJ1-1 gives the full variable domain: DAGVTQSPTHLIKTRGQQVTLRCSPISGHKSVSWYQQVLGQGPQFIFQYYEKEERGRGNFPDRFSARQFPNYSSELNVNALLLGDSALYLCASSLGLQTRTEAFFGQGTRLTVV.

This clonotype was recorded only once. The rearrangement joins TRBV25-1 to TRBJ1-6, with D perhaps TRBD1 (5 bases). CDR1 and CDR2 from the germline V gene are MGHDK and SYGVNS. The CDR3 is 12 amino acids. V dropped 8 bases and J dropped 7 bases, with 9 bases sitting between them. The CDR3 is CASCRGNSPLHF. The CDR3 nucleotides are TGTGCCAGCTGTAGGGGAAATTCACCCCTCCACTTT. Supplemented by reference TRBV25-1 and TRBJ1-6, the full variable domain reads EADIYQTPRYLVIGTGKKITLECSQTMGHDKMYWYQQDPGMELHLIHYSYGVNSTEKGDLSSESTVSRIRTEHFPLTLESARPSHTSQYLCASCRGNSPLHFGNGTRLTVT.

This clonotype has more than one count but fewer than ten. This sequence joins TRBV7-2 and TRBJ2-2; D remains ambiguous. This CDR3 is 17 amino acids long. The V gene lost 1 base and the J gene lost 0 bases, with 12 bases spanning the gap. The V gene's germline CDR1 is SGHTA and CDR2 FQGNSA. The CDR3 loop is CASSLEFATSNTGELFF. Written as DNA, the CDR3 is TGTGCCAGCAGCTTAGAATTCGCCACTTCGAACACCGGGGAGCTGTTTTTT.

This clonotype was seen a few times. The genes are TRBV5-1 and TRBJ2-7, with 8 nucleotides matching TRBD1. With 0 bases clipped from V and 5 bases from J, the junction kept 4 bases outside the gene matches. Germline lookup yields CDR1 SGHRS and CDR2 YFSETQ. The CDR3 spans 14 residues. CDR3 sequence: CASSLGDRTHEQYF. For the CDR3, the DNA is TGCGCCAGCAGCTTGGGGGACAGGACCCACGAGCAGTACTTC. The full variable domain, rest sourced from reference TRBV5-1 and TRBJ2-7, is KAGVTQTPRYLIKTRGQQVTLSCSPISGHRSVSWYQQTPGQGLQFLFEYFSETQRNKGNFPGRFSGRQFSNSRSEMNVSTLELGDSALYLCASSLGDRTHEQYFGPGTRLTVT.

The chain joins TRBV12-3 or TRBV12-4 to TRBJ2-3; TRBD2 matches 8 bases. Trimming at V came to 1 base and at J to 0 bases, leaving 12 bases not matched to a gene. The CDR3 has 19 amino acids. The CDR3 coding sequence is TGTGCCAGCAGTTTAGGTGTGGCGGGGGGTCGACTTAGCACAGATACGCAGTATTTT. The encoded protein is CASSLGVAGGRLSTDTQYF.

The chain recombines TRBV11-3 with TRBJ2-3, with D unclear. The CDR3 spans 16 residues. Trimming took off 0 bases at V and 4 bases at J, with 14 bases between the two ends. Germline V lookup: CDR1 SGHNT, CDR2 YENEEA. The CDR3 bases are TGTGCCAGCAGCTTAGAGCGTCTGGCCCGGCCAGATACGCAGTATTTT. Translation gives CASSLERLARPDTQYF.

The table lists this clonotype with a few counts. The V gene is TRBV12-3 or TRBV12-4, the J gene TRBJ1-1; possible D gene TRBD1, 6 bases. Trimming took 6 bases from V and 3 from J, leaving 14 bases between them. The CDR3 totals 14 residues. The chain's CDR3 is CASSFDQGYTEAFF. The CDR3 DNA follows: TGTGCCAGCAGCTTTGACCAGGGGTACACTGAAGCTTTCTTT.

CDR3 DNA: TGCAGTGCTCCCTCCGCGGGGGGGGCCGCGTTCGTTTACGAGCAGTACTTC. Translated: CSAPSAGGAAFVYEQYF. This chain links TRBV20-1 with TRBJ2-7; 9 bases fit TRBD2. The trim removed 5 bases at V and 4 bases at J, leaving 18 bases unmatched. Germline lookup yields CDR1 DFQATT and CDR2 SNEGSKA (reference sequence). The CDR3 is 17 residues long.

The chain uses TRBV5-6 and TRBJ2-5; D is uncertain. The CDR3 runs 15 residues. V was pared by 3 bases and J by 0 bases, with 12 bases between. Germline assignment: CDR1 SGHDT and CDR2 YYEEEE. As DNA, the CDR3 is TGTGCCAGCAGCTATCGCCGGTGGGACCAAGAGACCCAGTACTTC. This encodes CASSYRRWDQETQYF.

This clonotype appeared a few times. The chain employs TRBV5-1 and TRBJ1-5; 11 nucleotides match TRBD1. The CDR3 has 15 amino acids. Germline lookup yields CDR1 SGHRS and CDR2 YFSETQ. V shed 4 bases, J shed 5 bases, and the junction held 5 bases outside the gene matches. This chain's CDR3 is CASSPRTGGDQPQHF. The DNA of the CDR3 is TGCGCCAGCAGCCCAAGGACAGGGGGCGATCAGCCCCAGCATTTT.

This sequence joins TRBV13 and TRBJ1-3, with D unresolved. The germline V gene has CDR1 PRHDT and CDR2 FYEKMQ (reference sequence). V was clipped by 2 bases and J by 0 bases, with 14 bases between them. The CDR3 spans 17 residues. The CDR3 reads CASSLSPTVLSGNTIYF. CDR3 DNA: TGTGCCAGCAGCTTAAGTCCTACAGTACTCTCTGGAAACACCATATATTTT.

J is TRBJ1-2 and V is TRBV7-9, with 8 bases fitting TRBD1. The germline CDR1 and CDR2 sequences are SEHNR and FQNEAQ (reference sequence). After removal of 2 bases from V and 7 bases from J, the junction contained 9 bases not matched to a gene. The CDR3 runs to 15 residues. DNA for the CDR3: TGTGCCAGCAGCTTATCTCCGCGTCAGGGGGCTGGCTACACCTTC. It is translated as CASSLSPRQGAGYTF.

The V call is TRBV5-1, the J call TRBJ2-7; TRBD2 agrees at 9 bases. Germline values: CDR1 SGHRS, CDR2 YFSETQ. The CDR3 sequence is 15 residues long. The J segment lost 0 bases and the V segment lost 4 bases, leaving 5 bases of the junction unmatched. CDR3 sequence (DNA): TGCGCCAGCAGCAAAGGACTAGCGAGCTCCTACGAGCAGTACTTC. Translation gives CASSKGLASSYEQYF.

This clonotype appeared many times. The rearrangement links TRBV7-3 to TRBJ2-1, with 7 positions matching TRBD1. The V gene's germline CDR1 is SGHTA and CDR2 FQGTGA. The CDR3 runs to 12 residues. Trimming at V came to 6 bases and at J to 9 bases, leaving 5 bases not matched to a gene. This CDR3 reads CASSLGGGEQFF. CDR3 coding DNA: TGTGCCAGCAGTCTAGGGGGCGGTGAGCAGTTCTTC.

This clonotype was recorded a few times. This chain uses TRBV20-1 with TRBJ2-7, with D perhaps matching TRBD2 (5 bases). The CDR3 has 14 residues. Germline CDR1 and CDR2: DFQATT and SNEGSKA (reference sequence). The V and J ends lost 5 bases and 3 bases respectively, with 17 bases between them. CDR3 amino acids: CSAATGIEDYEQYF. Here the CDR3 DNA reads TGCAGTGCTGCGACCGGGATAGAAGACTACGAGCAGTACTTC.

This clonotype came up a few times. The rearrangement joins TRBV20-1 to TRBJ2-1; 10 nucleotides align to TRBD2. This CDR3 has 14 residues. Germline-derived CDR1 and CDR2 are DFQATT and SNEGSKA (reference sequence). With V trimmed by 3 bases and J by 6 bases, 5 bases remained unmatched. The CDR3 loop reads CSASSQRGGNEQFF. CDR3 coding DNA: TGCAGTGCTAGTAGCCAGCGGGGGGGCAATGAGCAGTTCTTC.

This clonotype occurred a few times. The CDR3 loop is CASSLTSGYSYEQYF. As DNA, the CDR3 is TGTGCCAGCAGTCTTACTAGCGGGTACTCCTACGAGCAGTACTTC. The chain joins TRBV6-5 to TRBJ2-7; 9 bases are a match to TRBD2. Germline V gene data show CDR1 as MNHEY and CDR2 as SVGAGI. The CDR3 is 15 residues long. V shed 5 bases, J shed 0 bases, and the junction held 5 bases outside the gene matches.

This chain links TRBV11-2 with TRBJ1-1, with TRBD1 matching over 10 bases. The germline V gene has CDR1 SGHAT and CDR2 FQNNGV. Trimming removed 4 bases from V and 4 bases from J; junction bases left unmatched: 12. The CDR3 totals 17 residues. The CDR3 DNA sequence: TGTGCCAGCAGCTCCAACCGGAGGACAGGGGGTTTCACTGAAGCTTTCTTT. Encoded protein: CASSSNRRTGGFTEAFF.

The rearrangement links TRBV4-2 to TRBJ2-3; 9 bases line up with TRBD2. Per germline, CDR1 LGHNA and CDR2 YNFKEQ. V lost 0 bases, J lost 4 bases, and 11 bases stayed unmatched. This CDR3 region has 18 residues. The CDR3 DNA follows: TGTGCCAGCAGCCAAGATCGTTCTAGCGGGGTAAACGCAGATACGCAGTATTTT. This sequence encodes CASSQDRSSGVNADTQYF.

This rearrangement joins TRBV6-5 to TRBJ2-5, with TRBD2 matching 16 bases. Germline-derived CDR1 and CDR2 are MNHEY and SVGAGI. Trimming took 6 bases from V and 12 from J; bases not matched to a gene: 10. The CDR3 is made up of 15 amino acids. The CDR3 region is CASRRPGLAGGLEYF. CDR3 bases: TGTGCCAGCAGAAGACCGGGACTAGCGGGGGGGCTCGAGTACTTC.